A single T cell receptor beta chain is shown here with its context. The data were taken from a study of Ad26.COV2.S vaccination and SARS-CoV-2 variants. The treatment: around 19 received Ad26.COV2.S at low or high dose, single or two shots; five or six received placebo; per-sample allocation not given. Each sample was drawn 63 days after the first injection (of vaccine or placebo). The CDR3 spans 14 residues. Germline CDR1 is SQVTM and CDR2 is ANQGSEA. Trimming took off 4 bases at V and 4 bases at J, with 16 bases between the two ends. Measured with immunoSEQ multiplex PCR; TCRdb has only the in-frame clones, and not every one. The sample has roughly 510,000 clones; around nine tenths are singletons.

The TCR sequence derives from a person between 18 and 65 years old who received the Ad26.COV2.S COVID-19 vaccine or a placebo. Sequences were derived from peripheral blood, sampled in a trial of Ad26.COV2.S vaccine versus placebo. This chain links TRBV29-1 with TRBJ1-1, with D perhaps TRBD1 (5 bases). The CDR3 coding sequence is TGCAGCGTTGTGGGGGGAGAGGGACTCACTGAAGCTTTCTTT. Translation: CSVVGGEGLTEAFF.